This TCR beta chain was sequenced in a study of breast tumors, draining lymph nodes, adjacent tissues. Study-wide results and limits: Data only fit, rather than demonstrated, lymph node origin of most tumor T cells. Most tumor T cells seemingly derive from lymph node, then expand in tumor. Compared with basal-like, luminal-like tumors shared significantly more repertoire with nontumor tissue. Tumor repertoires ranked between lymph nodes and nontumor tissue in diversity, with V and J gene preferences.

TCRdb processed the multiplex PCR reads anew with MiXCR; each CDR3 protein has one entry. The sample has about 300,000 distinct CDR3 sequences; around 30% are singletons. Samples came from axillary lymph nodes draining the breast cancer. This clonotype came up many times. Its specificity is not known. The germline gives CDR1 SGHDN, CDR2 FVKESK. This CDR3 has 15 amino acids. The ends were cut back, 6 bases at V and 3 bases at J, with 15 bases in the middle. Sequences were obtained from axillary lymph node tissue. The J gene is TRBJ2-1, the V gene TRBV14; D is tentatively TRBD1 or TRBD2 (5 bases each). This receptor was obtained from a female donor with breast cancer. Some clones in this sample may be carry-over from other donors' samples. The CDR3 nucleotides are TGTGCCAGCAGTCACACGGGACGGTACTACAATGAGCAGTTCTTC. This sequence encodes CASSHTGRYYNEQFF.